These 27 T cell receptor beta chains were sequenced from one sample in a study of blood T cell repertoires in COVID-19. Method: immunoSEQ multiplex PCR; TCRdb's copy keeps in-frame clones and lacks some. The sample yields roughly 180,000 clones, roughly 86% seen once. The source material was peripheral blood. The receptors were gathered from a man in his forties who had recovered from COVID-19.

V is TRBV18 and J is TRBJ1-4, with no clear D. The germline V gene encodes CDR1 KGHSH and CDR2 LQKENI. V gave up 4 bases and J gave up 6 bases, with 9 bases separating them. CDR3 length: 13 amino acids. CDR3 amino acids: CASSQRRDEKLFF. DNA for the CDR3: TGTGCCAGCTCACAGCGGCGAGATGAAAAACTGTTTTTT. The complete variable domain, with remaining parts taken from reference TRBV18 and TRBJ1-4, reads NAGVMQNPRHLVRRRGQEARLRCSPMKGHSHVYWYRQLPEEGLKFMVYLQKENIIDESGMPKERFSAEFPKEGPSILRIQQVVRGDSAAYFCASSQRRDEKLFFGSGTQLSVL.

V usage is TRBV4-3 and J usage is TRBJ2-2, with D perhaps TRBD2 (6 bases). This CDR3 is built from 14 residues. V shed 1 base and J shed 6 bases, with 9 bases lying between them. CDR1 is LGHNA and CDR2 is YSLEER in the germline V gene. CDR3 DNA sequence: TGCGCCAGCAGCCAAGTAGGAGGGTCCGGGGAGCTGTTTTTT. Translating it yields CASSQVGGSGELFF.

Written as DNA, the CDR3 is TGTGCCAGCAGCTTGACTAGCGGGAGGAGGGGCACGCAGTATTTT. Its protein product is CASSLTSGRRGTQYF. The chain links TRBV5-8 to TRBJ2-3, with 12 bases fitting TRBD2. The CDR3 extends over 15 amino acids. V gave up 1 base and J gave up 9 bases; unmatched junction bases: 6. Germline V gives CDR1 SGHTS, CDR2 YDEGEE.

The chain is built from TRBV18 and TRBJ2-7; 13 nucleotides match TRBD2. The germline V gene encodes CDR1 KGHSH and CDR2 LQKENI. V lost 6 bases, J lost 1 base, and 3 bases stayed unmatched. The CDR3 has 15 amino acids. In DNA, the CDR3 is TGTGCCAGCTCCTGGACTAGCGGGAGTTCCTACGAGCAGTACTTC. It yields the protein CASSWTSGSSYEQYF.

The chain employs TRBV19 and TRBJ2-3, with 12 bases identical to TRBD2. This CDR3 is 14 amino acids long. Germline V gives CDR1 LNHDA, CDR2 SQIVND (reference sequence). Germline trimming cut 8 bases from V and 9 bases from J; bases unmatched to any gene: 9. Here the CDR3 DNA reads TGTGCCAGTGAGCTAGCGGGAGGGAGGGGCACGCAGTATTTT. Amino acid sequence: CASELAGGRGTQYF.

This clone was recorded once. The chain has TRBV5-1 and TRBJ2-5; TRBD2 aligns across 9 bases. V was clipped by 1 base and J by 5 bases; unmatched bases: 15. The CDR3 is 18 amino acids. Germline V lookup: CDR1 SGHRS, CDR2 YFSETQ. CDR3 in amino acids: CASSLSIGAGGPGETQYF. CDR3 DNA sequence: TGCGCCAGCAGCTTGTCGATTGGTGCGGGAGGGCCGGGGGAGACCCAGTACTTC. Variable domain in full (rest from reference TRBV5-1 and TRBJ2-5): KAGVTQTPRYLIKTRGQQVTLSCSPISGHRSVSWYQQTPGQGLQFLFEYFSETQRNKGNFPGRFSGRQFSNSRSEMNVSTLELGDSALYLCASSLSIGAGGPGETQYFGPGTRLLVL.

This clone was found a few times. The chain uses TRBV30 and TRBJ1-5, with D tentatively TRBD1 (6 bases). The CDR3 sequence is 17 residues long. Germline-derived CDR1 and CDR2 are GTSNPN and SVGIG (reference sequence). Trimming took 1 base from V and 0 from J, leaving 16 bases between them. The CDR3 region has the DNA TGTGCCTGGAGTGCGCGGGGGCTGGGATATAGCAATCAGCCCCAGCATTTT. It translates to CAWSARGLGYSNQPQHF.

The chain is built from TRBV7-2 and TRBJ2-1, with D tentatively TRBD2 (6 bases). V was clipped by 1 base and J by 6 bases, with 7 bases between them. This CDR3 spans 13 amino acids. Germline CDR1 SGHTA, CDR2 FQGNSA. The DNA of the CDR3 is TGTGCCAGCAGCTTAGGACTAGTCAATGAGCAGTTCTTC. The encoded protein is CASSLGLVNEQFF.

This clone was detected a few times. This chain uses TRBV28 with TRBJ2-5, with a weak D call TRBD2 (6 bases). Trimming shortened V by 6 bases and J by 0 bases, and 14 bases separated the two germline ends. Germline V gene sequence: CDR1 MDHEN, CDR2 SYDVKM. This CDR3 is 15 amino acids long. CDR3: CASRPPGGYQETQYF. The CDR3 region has the DNA TGTGCCAGCAGACCCCCTGGGGGGTACCAAGAGACCCAGTACTTC.

This clone has more than one count but fewer than ten. The rearrangement uses TRBV6-5 and TRBJ1-1; D unresolved. CDR1 and CDR2 (germline): MNHEY, SVGAGI. There are 12 residues in the CDR3. Trimming pared 6 bases from V and 1 base from J, leaving 6 bases between. The CDR3 sequence: CASSYQNTEAFF. CDR3 bases: TGTGCCAGCAGCTATCAGAACACTGAAGCTTTCTTT.

V is TRBV28 and J is TRBJ2-7; D may be TRBD1 (6 bases). In germline, CDR1 is MDHEN, CDR2 SYDVKM. V was clipped by 10 bases and J by 0 bases, with 16 bases between them. The CDR3 totals 14 residues. The CDR3 nucleotides are TGTGCCATCGCTCCAGGGACATTCTCCTACGAGCAGTACTTC. As protein: CAIAPGTFSYEQYF.

The rearrangement uses TRBV11-3 and TRBJ2-1; D is ambiguous. Trimming shortened V by 0 bases and J by 0 bases, and 6 bases separated the two germline ends. The CDR3 contains 15 residues. Germline V CDR1 and CDR2: SGHNT, YENEEA. CDR3 region: CASSLDSSSYNEQFF. CDR3 DNA: TGTGCCAGCAGCTTAGATTCGAGCTCCTACAATGAGCAGTTCTTC.

The gene calls are TRBV27 and TRBJ2-6; D not resolved. CDR1 is MNHEY, CDR2 SMNVEV, per germline (reference sequence). The germline V and J ends were trimmed by 2 bases and 0 bases, with 8 bases remaining between them. This CDR3 contains 16 residues. Here the CDR3 reads CASSLRSSSGANVLTF. The CDR3 bases are TGTGCCAGCAGTTTAAGGTCTAGCTCTGGGGCCAACGTCCTGACTTTC. The whole variable domain, remainder taken from reference TRBV27 and TRBJ2-6, is EAQVTQNPRYLITVTGKKLTVTCSQNMNHEYMSWYRQDPGLGLRQIYYSMNVEVTDKGDVPEGYKVSRKEKRNFPLILESPSPNQTSLYFCASSLRSSSGANVLTFGAGSRLTVL.

This chain joins TRBV6-6 and TRBJ1-2; TRBD1 matches 7 bases. Unmatched junction bases numbered 13, after V lost 7 bases and J lost 2 bases. The V gene's germline CDR1 is MNHNY and CDR2 SVGAGI (reference sequence). The CDR3 loop spans 16 amino acids. The CDR3 protein is CASTLETGQLNYGYTF. The CDR3 coding sequence is TGTGCCAGCACATTGGAGACAGGGCAACTCAACTATGGCTACACCTTC.

The chain couples TRBV9 to TRBJ1-1; no clear D. CDR3 size: 13 residues. With 0 bases removed from V and 12 bases from J, the gap between germline ends came to 15 bases. From germline, CDR1 is SGDLS and CDR2 YYNGEE. The CDR3 nucleotides read TGTGCCAGCAGCGTAGTACCCCTTCGGGAGCCTTTCTTT. Its translation is CASSVVPLREPFF. The full variable domain, with the rest looked up from reference TRBV9 and TRBJ1-1, is DSGVTQTPKHLITATGQRVTLRCSPRSGDLSVYWYQQSLDQGLQFLIQYYNGEERAKGNILERFSAQQFPDLHSELNLSSLELGDSALYFCASSVVPLREPFFGQGTRLTVV.

The chain couples TRBV7-9 to TRBJ2-1, with D possibly being TRBD2 (6 bases). The length of the CDR3 is 13 residues. V lost 2 bases and J 6 bases, leaving 8 bases between the germline ends. Germline-derived CDR1 and CDR2 are SEHNR and FQNEAQ (reference sequence). In DNA, the CDR3 is TGTGCCAGCAGCTTACTGGGAGGCAATGAGCAGTTCTTC. Translating it yields CASSLLGGNEQFF.

The V and J genes are TRBV5-1 and TRBJ2-2, with 7 bases aligning to TRBD1. The CDR3 sequence is 15 residues long. The J segment lost 0 bases and the V segment lost 4 bases, leaving 3 bases of the junction unmatched. In germline, CDR1 is SGHRS, CDR2 YFSETQ. As DNA, the CDR3 is TGCGCCAGCAGCAGACAGGGCACGAACACCGGGGAGCTGTTTTTT. Its protein product is CASSRQGTNTGELFF.

The chain is built from TRBV28 and TRBJ1-6; the D gene is possibly TRBD1 (6 bases). Deletions cut 4 bases from V and 10 bases from J, with 11 bases between. The CDR3 is 13 amino acids. Germline lookup yields CDR1 MDHEN and CDR2 SYDVKM. CDR3 sequence reads: CASSSQGDSPLHF. As DNA, the CDR3 is TGTGCCAGCAGTTCACAGGGTGACTCACCCCTCCACTTT.

The chain couples TRBV15 to TRBJ1-6; 8 nucleotides line up with TRBD1. CDR3 size: 14 residues. Trimming removed 4 bases from V and 9 bases from J; junction bases left unmatched: 5. From germline, CDR1 is LNHNV and CDR2 YYDKDF (reference sequence). This chain's CDR3 is CATSKQGEFSPLHF. The DNA of the CDR3 is TGTGCCACCAGCAAACAGGGGGAGTTTTCACCCCTCCACTTT.

The chain recombines TRBV11-3 with TRBJ2-7; D is unclear. The CDR3 runs 12 residues. Germline CDR1 is SGHNT and CDR2 is YENEEA. V lost 1 base, J lost 4 bases, and 5 bases lay in between. The CDR3 protein is CASSLAQYEQYF. The CDR3 coding sequence is TGTGCCAGCAGCTTAGCCCAGTACGAGCAGTACTTC.

The chain is built from TRBV7-9 and TRBJ2-7; D is possibly TRBD1 (7 bases). The CDR3 sequence is 14 residues long. V was pared by 5 bases and J by 5 bases, with 16 bases between. Germline V gene lookup returns CDR1 SEHNR and CDR2 FQNEAQ (reference sequence). Written as DNA, the CDR3 is TGTGCCAGCAGCAGAGCAGGGGGGACGAACGAGCAGTACTTC. It yields the protein CASSRAGGTNEQYF.

The V and J genes are TRBV30 and TRBJ2-7; TRBD1 agrees at 7 bases. The CDR3 covers 16 residues. The germline gives CDR1 GTSNPN, CDR2 SVGIG (reference sequence). V dropped 3 bases and J dropped 0; count of bases not matched to a gene: 11. The CDR3 DNA sequence: TGTGCCTGGAGGTCCCGGACAGGATCGCACTCCTACGAGCAGTACTTC. It encodes CAWRSRTGSHSYEQYF.

The chain links TRBV4-3 to TRBJ1-2; possibly TRBD1 for D (5 bases). The CDR3 has 16 amino acids. Germline CDR1 is LGHNA and CDR2 is YSLEER. The V end was cut by 1 base, the J end by 6 bases, with 18 bases between. The CDR3 spells CASSQAHPGGVNGYTF. The CDR3 nucleotides read TGCGCCAGCAGCCAAGCCCACCCGGGGGGTGTAAATGGCTACACCTTC.

This clone appeared a few times. This chain connects TRBV5-8 to TRBJ2-7, with 7 bases fitting TRBD1. Germline CDR1 SGHTS, CDR2 YDEGEE. The CDR3 loop spans 15 amino acids. V shed 4 bases and J 5 bases; nucleotides not matched to a gene: 12. The CDR3 is CASSPGQSYTDEQYF. CDR3 DNA: TGTGCCAGCAGCCCGGGACAGTCTTACACGGACGAGCAGTACTTC.

The chain carries TRBV4-3 and TRBJ1-3; D is unresolved. The germline V gene encodes CDR1 LGHNA and CDR2 YSLEER. The CDR3 length is 15 residues. V dropped 1 base and J dropped 0 bases, with 7 bases sitting between them. Here the CDR3 reads CASSQAEGSGNTIYF. In DNA, the CDR3 is TGCGCCAGCAGCCAAGCAGAGGGCTCTGGAAACACCATATATTTT.

The CDR3 loop reads CASSTLRGTEAFF. CDR3 DNA: TGTGCCAGCAGCACTCTACGGGGGACTGAAGCTTTCTTT. The chain combines TRBV11-3 with TRBJ1-1, with D maybe TRBD1 (5 bases). From germline, CDR1 is SGHNT and CDR2 YENEEA. CDR3 length: 13 amino acids. V gave up 5 bases and J gave up 5 bases, with 12 bases separating them. Variable domain in full (rest from reference TRBV11-3 and TRBJ1-1): EAGVVQSPRYKIIEKKQPVAFWCNPISGHNTLYWYLQNLGQGPELLIRYENEEAVDDSQLPKDRFSAERLKGVDSTLKIQPAELGDSAVYLCASSTLRGTEAFFGQGTRLTVV.

This clone appeared once. The V and J genes are TRBV7-8 and TRBJ2-7; 7 bases line up with TRBD1. The CDR3 runs to 14 residues. Germline V CDR1 and CDR2: SGHVS, FQNEAQ. J lost 2 bases, V lost 5 bases, and 6 bases had no gene match. The CDR3 is CASSKDRFTYEQYF. The CDR3 DNA follows: TGTGCCAGCAGCAAGGACAGGTTCACCTACGAGCAGTACTTC.